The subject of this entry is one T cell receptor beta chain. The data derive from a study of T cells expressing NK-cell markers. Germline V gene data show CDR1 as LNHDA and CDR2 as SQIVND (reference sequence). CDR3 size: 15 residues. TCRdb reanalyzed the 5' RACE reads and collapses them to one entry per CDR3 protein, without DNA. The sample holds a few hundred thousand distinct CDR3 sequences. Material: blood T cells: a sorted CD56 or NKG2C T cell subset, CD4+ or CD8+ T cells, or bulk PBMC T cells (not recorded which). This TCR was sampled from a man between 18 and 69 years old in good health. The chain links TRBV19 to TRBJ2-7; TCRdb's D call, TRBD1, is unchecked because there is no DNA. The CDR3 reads CASSPRTDYSYEQYF.